This is a list of T cell receptor beta chains from one sample in a study of blood T cell repertoires in COVID-19. TCRdb's table, derived via immunoSEQ multiplex PCR, lists solely in-frame clones and lacks some. The table includes fewer than 110,000 clones, around 88% detected once. Sequenced: peripheral blood. Receptors originate from a middle-aged man with active or convalescent COVID-19. Both conserved end residues are part of each CDR3. Each record gives: V gene, clone size, D gene, J gene, CDR3 protein, CDR3 DNA. A D gene is named only where the DNA matches it firmly. Clone size is given for some rows only: seen once, a few or many times, or a class if the clone is expanded.

>TRBV29-1|-|TRBD2|TRBJ2-3
CSVPRTSGTVWGTQYF
TGCAGCGTTCCACGGACTAGCGGGACGGTGTGGGGTACGCAGTATTTT
>TRBV5-1|-|TRBD1|TRBJ1-3
CASSLGDRSGNTIYF
TGCGCCAGCAGCTTGGGGGACAGATCTGGAAACACCATATATTTT
>TRBV19|-|-|TRBJ1-2
CASSISIAVGGYGYTF
TGTGCCAGTAGTATTTCTATCGCGGTCGGAGGCTATGGCTACACCTTC
>TRBV19|-|TRBD2|TRBJ2-3
CASSKLAGVSTDTQYF
TGTGCCAGTAGTAAACTAGCGGGAGTCAGCACAGATACGCAGTATTTT
>TRBV10-1|once|-|TRBJ1-3
CASSDSGERIAAGNTIYF
TGCGCCAGCAGTGACTCCGGGGAGAGGATTGCGGCTGGAAACACCATATATTTT
>TRBV19|-|-|TRBJ1-2
CASSIASSNYGYTF
TGTGCCAGTAGTATTGCCAGTTCTAACTATGGCTACACCTTC
>TRBV28|-|-|TRBJ2-7
CASSFAGGSYEQYF
TGTGCCAGCAGTTTTGCCGGGGGTTCCTACGAGCAGTACTTC
>TRBV10-2|-|-|TRBJ1-6
CASSESVAGHNSPLHF
TGCGCCAGCAGTGAGTCTGTAGCGGGTCATAATTCACCCCTCCACTTT
>TRBV27|-|TRBD1|TRBJ1-1
CASSPRDRGNTEAFF
TGTGCCAGCAGTCCTAGGGACAGGGGGAACACTGAAGCTTTCTTT
>TRBV19|-|-|TRBJ2-5
CASSTAGQETQYF
TGTGCCAGTAGTACAGCGGGCCAAGAGACCCAGTACTTC
>TRBV19|once|TRBD2|TRBJ2-3
CASSTLAGYTDTQYF
TGTGCCAGTAGTACCCTAGCGGGCTACACAGATACGCAGTATTTT
>TRBV13|-|TRBD1|TRBJ2-7
CASSPYRGEQYF
TGTGCCAGCAGCCCGTACAGGGGCGAGCAGTACTTC
>TRBV30|few|TRBD2|TRBJ2-5
CAWSLASGRATEETQYF
TGTGCCTGGAGTCTAGCTAGCGGGAGGGCAACGGAAGAGACCCAGTACTTC
>TRBV5-4|few|TRBD1|TRBJ1-1
CASSSQDRAGTEAFF
TGTGCCAGCAGCTCCCAGGACAGGGCAGGCACTGAAGCTTTCTTT
>TRBV19|-|-|TRBJ1-2
CATKGGVNYGYTF
TGTGCCACAAAAGGCGGGGTTAACTATGGCTACACCTTC
>TRBV28|-|TRBD1|TRBJ1-2
CASSFQGQALGGYTF
TGTGCCAGCAGTTTCCAGGGACAGGCCCTGGGAGGCTACACCTTC
>TRBV11-2|-|-|TRBJ2-7
CASSSLNWLLRNEQYF
TGTGCCAGCAGCTCCCTGAATTGGCTTTTGAGGAACGAGCAGTACTTC
>TRBV25-1|-|-|TRBJ2-1
CASSDPLQGPEQFF
TGTGCCAGCAGTGACCCCTTACAGGGCCCCGAGCAGTTCTTC
>TRBV27|-|-|TRBJ1-1
CASSSYTEAFF
TGTGCCAGCAGCTCCTACACTGAAGCTTTCTTT
>TRBV4-2|-|-|TRBJ2-2
CASSQGTGFRQTNTGELFF
TGTGCCAGCAGCCAAGGGACGGGGTTTCGGCAAACGAACACCGGGGAGCTGTTTTTT
>TRBV27|-|-|TRBJ2-2
CASSTNIGELFF
TGTGCCAGCAGCACCAACATCGGGGAGCTGTTTTTT
>TRBV10-3|-|TRBD1|TRBJ2-1
CAISEGRGTGDNEQFF
TGTGCCATCAGTGAGGGTCGCGGGACAGGGGACAATGAGCAGTTCTTC
>TRBV5-4|-|TRBD1|TRBJ2-3
CASSPDRGWTDTQYF
TGTGCCAGCAGCCCGGACAGGGGTTGGACAGATACGCAGTATTTT
>TRBV9|-|TRBD1|TRBJ1-2
CASSPILTGNYGYTF
TGTGCCAGCAGCCCAATCCTGACAGGGAACTATGGCTACACCTTC
>TRBV28|once|-|TRBJ2-1
CASSPEIRQAFF
TGTGCCAGCAGTCCTGAGATAAGACAGGCCTTCTTC
>TRBV10-3|-|-|TRBJ1-6
CAISEQFNSPLHF
TGTGCCATCAGTGAGCAATTCAATTCACCCCTCCACTTT
>TRBV25-1|-|-|TRBJ1-1
CASSPAPGGAKNTEAFF
TGTGCCAGCAGTCCAGCCCCGGGGGGGGCAAAGAACACTGAAGCTTTCTTT
>TRBV10-3|-|-|TRBJ1-1
CAIRGTHTEAFF
TGTGCCATCAGAGGGACACACACTGAAGCTTTCTTT
>TRBV29-1|-|-|TRBJ1-2
CSAIAGHLPGGYTF
TGCAGCGCCATCGCCGGACACTTACCGGGCGGCTACACCTTC
>TRBV28|-|-|TRBJ1-2
CASSFRGGYTF
TGTGCCAGCAGTTTTCGGGGAGGCTACACCTTC
>TRBV5-1|-|-|TRBJ2-5
CASSRWATLQETQYF
TGCGCCAGCAGCCGGTGGGCTACCCTCCAAGAGACCCAGTACTTC
>TRBV29-1|-|-|TRBJ2-2
CSAGGGENTGELFF
TGCAGCGCCGGAGGGGGCGAGAACACCGGGGAGCTGTTTTTT
>TRBV18|few|-|TRBJ1-6
CASSPTQQLNSPLHF
TGTGCCAGCTCACCAACACAGCAACTCAATTCACCCCTCCACTTT
>TRBV5-1|-|-|TRBJ2-3
CASTIPGGTDTQYF
TGCGCCAGCACAATCCCAGGCGGGACAGATACGCAGTATTTT
>TRBV19|-|TRBD1|TRBJ1-5
CASSSSTGGNQPQHF
TGTGCCAGTAGTTCCAGTACAGGGGGAAATCAGCCCCAGCATTTT
>TRBV6-5|-|-|TRBJ1-6
CASRDTGRGSPLHF
TGTGCCAGCAGGGATACAGGGAGGGGTTCACCCCTCCACTTT
>TRBV4-1|-|TRBD1|TRBJ2-7
CASSQEDRSYEQYF
TGCGCCAGCAGCCAAGAGGACAGGTCCTACGAGCAGTACTTC
>TRBV5-4|-|TRBD2|TRBJ2-3
CASSSSGGRATDTQYF
TGTGCCAGCAGCTCGAGTGGCGGGAGGGCCACAGATACGCAGTATTTT
>TRBV28|-|-|TRBJ1-2
CASSRWGYTF
TGTGCCAGCAGTCGGTGGGGCTACACCTTC
>TRBV7-9|-|-|TRBJ2-7
CASSPIGGYEQYF
TGTGCCAGCAGCCCGATCGGGGGTTACGAGCAGTACTTC
>TRBV3-1/TRBV3-2|-|TRBD1|TRBJ2-5
CASSLDRGRETQYF
TGTGCCAGCAGCCTCGACAGGGGGCGAGAGACCCAGTACTTC
>TRBV6-5|-|-|TRBJ1-3
CASSYSRASSGNTIYF
TGTGCCAGCAGTTACTCGCGGGCCTCCTCTGGAAACACCATATATTTT
>TRBV7-2|-|-|TRBJ2-7
CASSLGRLALSEQYF
TGTGCCAGCAGCTTAGGACGCCTAGCGCTAAGCGAGCAGTACTTC
>TRBV6-5|-|TRBD2|TRBJ2-5
CASMGLAGVETQYF
TGTGCCAGCATGGGACTAGCGGGAGTAGAGACCCAGTACTTC
>TRBV20-1|few|TRBD1|TRBJ2-3
CSASRSGTGGTDTQYF
TGCAGTGCTAGTCGATCCGGGACAGGGGGCACAGATACGCAGTATTTT
>TRBV20-1|-|-|TRBJ2-3
CSASAPPQGFSTDTQYF
TGCAGTGCTAGTGCCCCGCCACAGGGATTTAGCACAGATACGCAGTATTTT
>TRBV5-1|-|TRBD1|TRBJ1-2
CASSTYLDRGDGYTF
TGCGCCAGCAGCACCTATCTCGACAGGGGAGATGGCTACACCTTC
>TRBV4-1|medium-sized|-|TRBJ1-1
CASSPGLVSEAFF
TGCGCCAGCAGCCCCGGTCTAGTCTCTGAAGCTTTCTTT
>TRBV5-5|-|-|TRBJ2-2
CASSFGGTNTGELFF
TGTGCCAGCAGCTTTGGAGGGACGAACACCGGGGAGCTGTTTTTT